The 31 T cell receptor beta chains listed next were all sequenced from one sample in a study of long-term antiretroviral therapy in people with HIV. The immunoSEQ assay was v3.0, run at survey level. Generated by immunoSEQ multiplex PCR, the TCRdb table keeps only in-frame clones and is missing some. The sample carries tens of thousands of clones, approximately 90% recorded once. The sample here was unsorted PBMCs, taken 3.1 years after starting antiretroviral therapy. These receptors all stem from a man aged 18 to 30 with HIV.

The V gene is TRBV9, the J gene TRBJ1-2; D is uncertain. From germline, CDR1 is SGDLS and CDR2 YYNGEE. Trimming removed 1 base at V and 5 bases at J, with 12 bases between. The CDR3 sequence is 14 residues long. The CDR3 region is CASSVSDGPYGYTF. DNA of the CDR3: TGTGCCAGCAGCGTATCCGACGGCCCATATGGCTACACCTTC.

V usage is TRBV6-4 and J usage is TRBJ2-3, with 8 bases fitting TRBD2. This CDR3 has 15 amino acids. Trimming at V came to 9 bases and at J to 2 bases, leaving 10 bases not matched to a gene. Germline lookup yields CDR1 MRHNA and CDR2 SNTAGT. The CDR3 here is CASLSGVTLTDTQYF. CDR3 coding DNA: TGTGCCAGTCTTAGCGGGGTTACGCTCACAGATACGCAGTATTTT.

V usage is TRBV25-1 and J usage is TRBJ2-7; 7 bases agree with TRBD1. After removal of 4 bases from V and 1 base from J, the junction contained 7 bases not matched to a gene. This CDR3 comprises 15 residues. In germline, CDR1 is MGHDK, CDR2 SYGVNS. CDR3 protein: CASSGANRGSYEQYF. For the CDR3, the DNA is TGTGCCAGCAGTGGAGCAAACAGGGGTTCCTACGAGCAGTACTTC.

DNA of the CDR3: TGTGCCAGCTACCACGGGGATTTGAAAGGCTACACCTTC. Its translation: CASYHGDLKGYTF. The rearrangement uses TRBV2 and TRBJ1-2; no firm D call. This CDR3 is built from 13 residues. V was pared by 8 bases and J by 8 bases, with 18 bases between. In germline, CDR1 is SNHLY, CDR2 FYNNEI.

The chain carries TRBV19 and TRBJ2-1; 9 bases agree with TRBD2. Trimming cost V 1 base and J 8 bases; bases outside gene matches: 3. In germline, CDR1 is LNHDA, CDR2 SQIVND (reference sequence). The CDR3 is 14 residues long. Written as DNA, the CDR3 is TGTGCCAGTAGTATAGGCCCTAGCGGGGATGAGCAGTTCTTC. It is translated as CASSIGPSGDEQFF. Using reference TRBV19 and TRBJ2-1 for the parts outside the CDR3, the full variable domain is DGGITQSPKYLFRKEGQNVTLSCEQNLNHDAMYWYRQDPGQGLRLIYYSQIVNDFQKGDIAEGYSVSREKKESFPLTVTSAQKNPTAFYLCASSIGPSGDEQFFGPGTRLTVL.

The V and J genes are TRBV15 and TRBJ1-1; D gene uncertain. The germline V gene has CDR1 LNHNV and CDR2 YYDKDF (reference sequence). The CDR3 length is 12 residues. The V and J ends lost 1 base and 1 base respectively, with 1 base between them. Here the CDR3 reads CATSRGNTEAFF. The CDR3 DNA is TGTGCCACCAGCAGAGGGAACACTGAAGCTTTCTTT. Using reference TRBV15 and TRBJ1-1 for the parts outside the CDR3, the full variable domain is DAMVIQNPRYQVTQFGKPVTLSCSQTLNHNVMYWYQQKSSQAPKLLFHYYDKDFNNEADTPDNFQSRRPNTSFCFLDIRSPGLGDTAMYLCATSRGNTEAFFGQGTRLTVV.

The V call is TRBV29-1, the J call TRBJ1-3, with TRBD1 matching 8 bases. V trimming: 4 bases; J trimming: 3 bases; junction bases outside the gene matches: 5. Per germline, CDR1 SQVTM and CDR2 ANQGSEA. The CDR3 spans 14 residues. CDR3 amino acids: CSVAAGGGGNTIYF. Written as DNA, the CDR3 is TGCAGCGTTGCTGCAGGGGGCGGTGGAAACACCATATATTTT. The full variable domain, its missing parts supplied by reference TRBV29-1 and TRBJ1-3, is SAVISQKPSRDICQRGTSLTIQCQVDSQVTMMFWYRQQPGQSLTLIATANQGSEATYESGFVIDKFPISRPNLTFSTLTVSNMSPEDSSIYLCSVAAGGGGNTIYFGEGSWLTVV.

The gene calls are TRBV7-9 and TRBJ2-1; the D is unclear. Germline loops: CDR1 SEHNR, CDR2 FQNEAQ (reference sequence). There are 12 residues in the CDR3. The V end was cut by 5 bases, the J end by 9 bases, with 11 bases between. The CDR3 bases are TGTGCCAGCAGCCTAGAGCATCTTGAGCAGTTCTTC. Its translation: CASSLEHLEQFF.

CDR3 amino acids: CASSPTGFTGELFF. As DNA, the CDR3 is TGCGCCAGCAGCCCCACAGGGTTCACCGGGGAGCTGTTTTTT. This rearrangement joins TRBV5-1 to TRBJ2-2; tentatively, D is TRBD1 (6 bases). The CDR3 has 14 amino acids. Trimming cost V 4 bases and J 4 bases, with 11 bases left between them. Germline V gene sequence: CDR1 SGHRS, CDR2 YFSETQ. Together with reference TRBV5-1 and TRBJ2-2, the CDR3 gives the full variable domain: KAGVTQTPRYLIKTRGQQVTLSCSPISGHRSVSWYQQTPGQGLQFLFEYFSETQRNKGNFPGRFSGRQFSNSRSEMNVSTLELGDSALYLCASSPTGFTGELFFGEGSRLTVL.

This clone was seen just once. J is TRBJ2-3 and V is TRBV9; 8 positions match TRBD2. The CDR3 covers 15 residues. V gave up 0 bases and J gave up 6 bases; unmatched junction bases: 6. Germline V gives CDR1 SGDLS, CDR2 YYNGEE. The CDR3 sequence: CASSVGGLGRDTQYF. The CDR3 bases are TGTGCCAGCAGCGTAGGGGGACTAGGGAGGGATACGCAGTATTTT.

The rearrangement joins TRBV19 to TRBJ1-1; D is uncertain. With 0 bases removed from V and 4 bases from J, the gap between germline ends came to 12 bases. The CDR3 is made up of 15 amino acids. The germline V gene encodes CDR1 LNHDA and CDR2 SQIVND (reference sequence). The CDR3 spells CASSIDRWGGTEAFF. The CDR3 nucleotides are TGTGCCAGTAGTATAGATCGTTGGGGAGGCACTGAAGCTTTCTTT. Using reference TRBV19 and TRBJ1-1 for the parts outside the CDR3, the full variable domain is DGGITQSPKYLFRKEGQNVTLSCEQNLNHDAMYWYRQDPGQGLRLIYYSQIVNDFQKGDIAEGYSVSREKKESFPLTVTSAQKNPTAFYLCASSIDRWGGTEAFFGQGTRLTVV.

This clone was picked up a small number of times. The chain employs TRBV2 and TRBJ2-7; no clear D. Germline loops: CDR1 SNHLY, CDR2 FYNNEI. The CDR3 contains 13 residues. V was cut by 4 bases and J by 2 bases, with 9 bases left in between. As DNA, the CDR3 is TGTGCCAGCAGTGTGCCGGGCACCTACGAGCAGTACTTC. Translation: CASSVPGTYEQYF. Looking up the rest from reference TRBV2 and TRBJ2-7 gives the full variable domain: EPEVTQTPSHQVTQMGQEVILRCVPISNHLYFYWYRQILGQKVEFLVSFYNNEISEKSEIFDDQFSVERPDGSNFTLKIRSTKLEDSAMYFCASSVPGTYEQYFGPGTRLTVT.

The chain combines TRBV7-9 with TRBJ2-3; D is possibly TRBD2 (6 bases). Trimming removed 4 bases from V and 1 base from J, with 12 bases in between. This CDR3 comprises 15 residues. Germline V lookup: CDR1 SEHNR, CDR2 FQNEAQ (reference sequence). CDR3 DNA sequence: TGTGCCAGCAGCTATAGCGGAGCAGGCACAGATACGCAGTATTTT. Its translation is CASSYSGAGTDTQYF.

V usage is TRBV6-6 and J usage is TRBJ1-4, with D unresolved. CDR1 is MNHNY and CDR2 is SVGAGI in the germline V gene (reference sequence). The V gene lost 4 bases and the J gene lost 0 bases, with 6 bases spanning the gap. The CDR3 is 14 residues long. Written as DNA, the CDR3 is TGTGCCAGCAGTTGGTCCGCAACTAATGAAAAACTGTTTTTT. Translating gives CASSWSATNEKLFF.

In nucleotides, the CDR3 is TGTGCCAGCAGTGAGGGGGGCTGGGTGACTGAAGCTTTCTTT. Protein sequence: CASSEGGWVTEAFF. The chain joins TRBV6-1 to TRBJ1-1, with TRBD1 as a possible D gene (6 bases). The V gene's germline CDR1 is MNHNS and CDR2 SASEGT. There are 14 residues in the CDR3. The V gene lost 3 bases and the J gene lost 5 bases, with 13 bases spanning the gap.

This chain joins TRBV5-1 and TRBJ1-1; D not resolved. CDR1 and CDR2 (germline): SGHRS, YFSETQ. V lost 5 bases, J lost 4 bases, and 12 bases lay in between. The CDR3 runs 13 residues. The CDR3 region is CASRDAVVTEAFF. The CDR3 nucleotides are TGCGCCAGCAGGGACGCGGTGGTCACTGAAGCTTTCTTT.

This clone was seen more than once but under ten times. The rearrangement uses TRBV15 and TRBJ2-7; 9 bases fit TRBD2. The CDR3 totals 15 residues. V lost 1 base to trimming and J lost 3 bases; unmatched junction nucleotides: 4. Germline values: CDR1 LNHNV, CDR2 YYDKDF (reference sequence). CDR3 region: CATSRVLAGNYEQYF. The CDR3 nucleotides read TGTGCCACCAGCAGAGTCCTAGCGGGGAACTACGAGCAGTACTTC.

The gene calls are TRBV11-2 and TRBJ2-7; 8 nucleotides align to TRBD2. Germline loops: CDR1 SGHAT, CDR2 FQNNGV. The CDR3 covers 14 residues. The V gene end was trimmed by 5 bases and the J gene end by 2 bases; junction bases not matched to a gene: 5. CDR3 DNA sequence: TGTGCCAGCAGCCCCACCGGGGGGGCCTACGAGCAGTACTTC. It encodes CASSPTGGAYEQYF.

The chain is built from TRBV6-1 and TRBJ2-3; D is possibly TRBD1 or TRBD2 (5 bases each). The CDR3 is made up of 15 amino acids. The germline gives CDR1 MNHNS, CDR2 SASEGT. Trimming stripped 8 bases from V and 6 bases from J, with 21 bases between. CDR3 nucleotide sequence: TGTGCCAGCGGGGCCCTCTCAAAGCGGCACGATACGCAGTATTTT. Its protein is CASGALSKRHDTQYF.

This clone was recorded once. The chain uses TRBV29-1 and TRBJ2-7; 9 nucleotides line up with TRBD1. The CDR3 has 16 residues. Germline V gene data show CDR1 as SQVTM and CDR2 as ANQGSEA. The ends lost 3 bases at V and 6 bases at J; junction bases unmatched: 15. The CDR3 DNA reads TGCAGCGTTGAGGGGCTGGGAACAGGGGGCCGTTCCGAGCAGTACTTC. As protein: CSVEGLGTGGRSEQYF.

The chain recombines TRBV7-2 with TRBJ2-7; D call uncertain. V lost 1 base, J lost 6 bases, and 10 bases lay in between. The germline V gene encodes CDR1 SGHTA and CDR2 FQGNSA. CDR3 length equals 13 residues. The DNA for the CDR3 is TGTGCCAGCAGCTTAGTGGTCTACGGCGAGCAGTACTTC. This gives the protein CASSLVVYGEQYF.

This sequence joins TRBV7-8 and TRBJ2-1, with 13 nucleotides matching TRBD2. V trimming: 5 bases; J trimming: 8 bases; junction bases outside the gene matches: 6. Germline V gene lookup returns CDR1 SGHVS and CDR2 FQNEAQ. The CDR3 extends over 15 amino acids. This CDR3 is CASSRGTSGNDEQFF. The CDR3 DNA reads as TGTGCCAGCAGCCGTGGGACTAGCGGGAACGATGAGCAGTTCTTC.

V and J are TRBV7-9 and TRBJ1-1, with no clear D. CDR1 and CDR2 (germline): SEHNR, FQNEAQ (reference sequence). The CDR3 runs to 15 residues. Trimming cost V 0 bases and J 4 bases, with 12 bases left between them. The CDR3 here is CASSLAPEEGTEAFF. DNA of the CDR3: TGTGCCAGCAGCTTAGCGCCCGAGGAGGGCACTGAAGCTTTCTTT.

The chain combines TRBV7-9 with TRBJ1-2; 7 bases match TRBD1. V dropped 5 bases and J dropped 4; count of bases not matched to a gene: 10. This CDR3 comprises 15 residues. Germline-derived CDR1 and CDR2 are SEHNR and FQNEAQ (reference sequence). Written as DNA, the CDR3 is TGTGCCAGCAGCCTCCAGGGGGTTCGCGGCTATGGCTACACCTTC. It specifies CASSLQGVRGYGYTF.

J is TRBJ2-7 and V is TRBV29-1, with D tentatively TRBD1 (6 bases). CDR3 length: 12 residues. Germline V gene data show CDR1 as SQVTM and CDR2 as ANQGSEA. V was trimmed by 4 bases and J by 5 bases, leaving 12 bases between them. In DNA form, the CDR3 reads TGCAGCGTTGTGACAGGAAACAACGAGCAGTACTTC. Its translation: CSVVTGNNEQYF.

This chain uses TRBV6-1 with TRBJ1-2; D perhaps matches TRBD1 (5 bases). This CDR3 is 13 amino acids long. V was pared by 10 bases and J by 2 bases, with 14 bases between. Germline V lookup: CDR1 MNHNS, CDR2 SASEGT. CDR3 in amino acids: CATGRDSNYGYTF. DNA of the CDR3: TGTGCCACCGGTAGGGACTCCAACTATGGCTACACCTTC.

V usage is TRBV5-1 and J usage is TRBJ2-7; 8 bases line up with TRBD2. Unmatched junction bases numbered 10, after V lost 0 bases and J lost 2 bases. The CDR3 has 17 amino acids. Germline CDR1 is SGHRS and CDR2 is YFSETQ. The CDR3: CASSLAGGVRLPYEQYF. For the CDR3, the DNA is TGCGCCAGCAGCTTGGCCGGGGGGGTCCGGCTTCCCTACGAGCAGTACTTC.

This CDR3 reads CASSQDFETSGSLYEQYF. The DNA for the CDR3 is TGCGCCAGCAGCCAAGACTTTGAGACTAGCGGGAGTCTCTACGAGCAGTACTTC. The chain employs TRBV4-3 and TRBJ2-7, with 12 bases aligning to TRBD2. CDR1 is LGHNA, CDR2 YSLEER, per germline. V dropped 0 bases and J dropped 3; count of bases not matched to a gene: 9. The CDR3 sequence is 18 residues long.

The rearrangement joins TRBV15 to TRBJ2-7; 8 bases map to TRBD2. Trimming took 4 bases from V and 5 from J; bases not matched to a gene: 10. The V gene's germline CDR1 is LNHNV and CDR2 YYDKDF (reference sequence). The CDR3 is 15 amino acids. Written as DNA, the CDR3 is TGTGCCACCAGCACTCCCCCGGGACTAGGTAACGAGCAGTACTTC. It specifies CATSTPPGLGNEQYF.

This rearrangement joins TRBV7-9 to TRBJ1-1, with D uncertain. The CDR3 has 17 amino acids. Trimming shortened V by 7 bases and J by 7 bases, and 28 bases separated the two germline ends. Per germline, CDR1 SEHNR and CDR2 FQNEAQ (reference sequence). The CDR3 protein is CASTTYGERYARLEAFF. The CDR3 nucleotides are TGTGCCAGCACCACATACGGGGAAAGATATGCTAGGCTTGAAGCTTTCTTT.

This chain connects TRBV9 to TRBJ2-2; 9 nucleotides align to TRBD2. CDR3 length equals 17 residues. The trim removed 3 bases at V and 5 bases at J, leaving 11 bases unmatched. Germline assignment: CDR1 SGDLS and CDR2 YYNGEE. CDR3 in amino acids: CASSAYSGGPRTGELFF. The CDR3 DNA follows: TGTGCCAGCAGCGCGTATAGCGGGGGCCCCAGGACCGGGGAGCTGTTTTTT.